Listed here are 19 T cell receptor beta chains from one sample, sequenced in a study of cytomegalovirus exposure and HLA in healthy donors. PCR was performed using 60 Vbeta and 13 Jbeta primers. Method: immunoSEQ multiplex PCR; TCRdb's copy keeps in-frame clones and lacks some. The table shows about 110,000 clones, with approximately 80% occurring only once. Sequencing input: PBMCs. The receptors derive from a man younger than 40 in good health and CMV-seronegative.

In its sample, this clone was seen once. The chain carries TRBV27 and TRBJ2-1; 11 bases agree with TRBD1. CDR1 is MNHEY, CDR2 SMNVEV, per germline (reference sequence). The V gene end was trimmed by 2 bases and the J gene end by 3 bases; junction bases not matched to a gene: 3. The CDR3 has 16 amino acids. The CDR3 DNA reads as TGTGCCAGCAGTTTAACCGGGACAGGGGGCTACAATGAGCAGTTCTTC. Its translation: CASSLTGTGGYNEQFF.

This clone was seen only once. V is TRBV12-5 and J is TRBJ1-3; 7 bases line up with TRBD1. V lost 6 bases, J lost 0 bases, and 11 bases stayed unmatched. The CDR3 is 17 residues long. Per the germline V gene, CDR1 is LGHNT and CDR2 is FRNRAP. In nucleotides, the CDR3 is TGTGCTAGTGGGGACGGGACAGTCGATTACTCTGGAAACACCATATATTTT. Translating gives CASGDGTVDYSGNTIYF. Full variable domain (missing parts from reference TRBV12-5 and TRBJ1-3): DARVTQTPRHKVTEMGQEVTMRCQPILGHNTVFWYRQTMMQGLELLAYFRNRAPLDDSGMPKDRFSAEMPDATLATLKIQPSEPRDSAVYFCASGDGTVDYSGNTIYFGEGSWLTVV.

The chain links TRBV7-2 to TRBJ1-2; weak D call: TRBD1 (6 bases). Trimming shortened V by 5 bases and J by 7 bases, and 17 bases separated the two germline ends. From germline, CDR1 is SGHTA and CDR2 FQGNSA. This CDR3 contains 14 residues. CDR3 nucleotides: TGTGCCAGCAGCATGAGACAGGTATCTACTGGCTACACCTTC. Its protein is CASSMRQVSTGYTF.

V and J are TRBV7-9 and TRBJ2-3, with 8 bases that match TRBD1. Germline loops: CDR1 SEHNR, CDR2 FQNEAQ (reference sequence). Trimming at V came to 5 bases and at J to 3 bases, leaving 7 bases not matched to a gene. This CDR3 contains 15 residues. CDR3 nucleotide sequence: TGTGCCAGCAGCAACGTCAGGGGGCTGACAGATACGCAGTATTTT. Encoded protein: CASSNVRGLTDTQYF.

The chain employs TRBV5-4 and TRBJ2-5; perhaps TRBD2 as D (6 bases). The CDR3 is made up of 15 amino acids. The V end lost 6 bases, the J end lost 3 bases, and 18 bases lay between the germline ends. Per the germline V gene, CDR1 is SGHNT and CDR2 is YYREEE (reference sequence). The CDR3 spells CASKPGGTAKETQYF. DNA of the CDR3: TGTGCCAGCAAACCCGGTGGGACTGCAAAAGAGACCCAGTACTTC.

The rearrangement joins TRBV12-5 to TRBJ1-1, with no clear D. The CDR3 contains 11 residues. Germline assignment: CDR1 LGHNT and CDR2 FRNRAP. V was shortened by 6 bases and J by 5 bases, with 7 bases between the two germline ends. CDR3 bases: TGTGCTAGTGGGGAGGGTACTGAAGCTTTCTTT. Amino acid sequence: CASGEGTEAFF.

V and J are TRBV19 and TRBJ2-7; the match to TRBD2 covers 13 bases. Trimming removed 3 bases from V and 2 bases from J; junction bases left unmatched: 1. CDR1 and CDR2 (germline): LNHDA, SQIVND (reference sequence). This CDR3 has 15 amino acids. CDR3 bases: TGTGCCAGTAGTATGGGACTAGCGGGGACCTACGAGCAGTACTTC. Encoded protein: CASSMGLAGTYEQYF.

This chain links TRBV18 with TRBJ2-6; 7 nucleotides match TRBD1. The CDR3 is 17 amino acids. Trimming removed 5 bases from V and 0 bases from J; junction bases left unmatched: 7. Germline V gene lookup returns CDR1 KGHSH and CDR2 LQKENI. CDR3 protein: CASSEIQGSSGANVLTF. The DNA of the CDR3 is TGTGCCAGCTCAGAAATACAGGGGAGCTCTGGGGCCAACGTCCTGACTTTC.

J is TRBJ2-7 and V is TRBV27; D gene unclear. The V end was cut by 10 bases, the J end by 7 bases, with 8 bases between. The germline CDR1 and CDR2 sequences are MNHEY and SMNVEV (reference sequence). This CDR3 spans 9 amino acids. CDR3 in DNA: TGTGCCAACCACGGTGAGCAGTACTTC. Protein sequence: CANHGEQYF.

A single count supports this clone. The V and J genes are TRBV5-1 and TRBJ2-7; D uncertain. Per germline, CDR1 SGHRS and CDR2 YFSETQ. This CDR3 contains 13 residues. V was pared by 0 bases and J by 1 base, with 5 bases between. CDR3 sequence reads: CASSLETSYEQYF. The CDR3 DNA sequence: TGCGCCAGCAGCTTGGAGACTTCCTACGAGCAGTACTTC.

The chain links TRBV25-1 to TRBJ1-3; D is unresolved. CDR3 length: 13 amino acids. The V end lost 3 bases, the J end lost 7 bases, and 10 bases lay between the germline ends. Looked up from germline, CDR1 is MGHDK and CDR2 is SYGVNS. The CDR3 reads CASSEISVNTIYF. In DNA, the CDR3 is TGTGCCAGCAGTGAGATATCGGTGAACACCATATATTTT.

The CDR3 is CASSPSGPREPQHF. CDR3 nucleotides: TGTGCCAGCTCACCATCCGGGCCGCGGGAGCCCCAGCATTTT. This chain links TRBV18 with TRBJ1-5; D is uncertain. CDR1 and CDR2 from the germline V gene are KGHSH and LQKENI. The CDR3 spans 14 residues. Trimming removed 2 bases at V and 8 bases at J, with 13 bases between.

This clone appeared once. The CDR3 region is CASSAAQRGSNQPQHF. CDR3 coding DNA: TGTGCCAGCAGCGCAGCCCAACGGGGTTCCAACCAGCCCCAGCATTTT. The rearrangement joins TRBV7-2 to TRBJ1-5; D call uncertain. The CDR3 extends over 16 amino acids. V was trimmed by 5 bases and J by 7 bases, leaving 21 bases between them. Germline loops: CDR1 SGHTA, CDR2 FQGNSA. The full variable domain, its missing parts supplied by reference TRBV7-2 and TRBJ1-5, is GAGVSQSPSNKVTEKGKDVELRCDPISGHTALYWYRQSLGQGLEFLIYFQGNSAPDKSGLPSDRFSAERTGGSVSTLTIQRTQQEDSAVYLCASSAAQRGSNQPQHFGDGTRLSIL.

The chain is built from TRBV6-6 and TRBJ1-5; tentatively, D is TRBD1 (6 bases). The V end lost 2 bases, the J end lost 6 bases, and 17 bases lay between the germline ends. This CDR3 contains 16 residues. CDR1 and CDR2 from the germline V gene are MNHNY and SVGAGI (reference sequence). The CDR3 DNA reads as TGTGCCAGCAGTTACCCACCGGGACATCCGAGTCAGCCCCAGCATTTT. It codes for CASSYPPGHPSQPQHF.

The J gene is TRBJ2-3, the V gene TRBV6-5, with a possible D match to TRBD1 (5 bases). The CDR3 is 14 amino acids. V was pared by 1 base and J by 4 bases, with 9 bases between. The germline V gene has CDR1 MNHEY and CDR2 SVGAGI. The CDR3 DNA follows: TGTGCCAGCAGTTACTTCCAGGGCTCAGATACGCAGTATTTT. Translated: CASSYFQGSDTQYF.

The rearrangement uses TRBV5-1 and TRBJ1-3; D possibly corresponds to TRBD1 (5 bases). CDR1 and CDR2 from the germline V gene are SGHRS and YFSETQ. V was cut by 1 base and J by 0 bases, with 17 bases left in between. The CDR3 length is 18 residues. The CDR3 sequence is CASSLPGGDSSSGNTIYF. CDR3 DNA: TGCGCCAGCAGCTTGCCCGGGGGGGACTCGAGCTCTGGAAACACCATATATTTT.

This clone was observed a few times. The chain links TRBV18 to TRBJ1-5, with D possibly matching TRBD1 (6 bases). Germline V gene sequence: CDR1 KGHSH, CDR2 LQKENI. This CDR3 region has 15 residues. Trimming left V 6 bases short and J 6 bases short, with 18 bases between. The CDR3 sequence: CASSRSSGAGQPQHF. CDR3 sequence (DNA): TGTGCCAGCTCGAGATCTTCAGGGGCAGGTCAGCCCCAGCATTTT. Combining the CDR3 with reference TRBV18 and TRBJ1-5 gives the whole variable domain NAGVMQNPRHLVRRRGQEARLRCSPMKGHSHVYWYRQLPEEGLKFMVYLQKENIIDESGMPKERFSAEFPKEGPSILRIQQVVRGDSAAYFCASSRSSGAGQPQHFGDGTRLSIL.

The rearrangement joins TRBV27 to TRBJ2-7, with D perhaps TRBD2 (5 bases). CDR3 length: 13 amino acids. V was shortened by 2 bases and J by 3 bases, with 8 bases between the two germline ends. CDR1 is MNHEY and CDR2 is SMNVEV in the germline V gene (reference sequence). CDR3 region: CASSLGEIYEQYF. The DNA of the CDR3 is TGTGCCAGCAGTTTAGGGGAGATCTACGAGCAGTACTTC.

The chain carries TRBV10-1 and TRBJ1-1; the match to TRBD1 covers 10 bases. The CDR3 spans 14 residues. After removal of 9 bases from V and 4 bases from J, the junction contained 8 bases not matched to a gene. The germline V gene encodes CDR1 WNHNN and CDR2 SYGVQD (reference sequence). CDR3: CASVAGQGITEAFF. DNA of the CDR3: TGCGCCAGTGTAGCGGGACAGGGGATCACTGAAGCTTTCTTT.